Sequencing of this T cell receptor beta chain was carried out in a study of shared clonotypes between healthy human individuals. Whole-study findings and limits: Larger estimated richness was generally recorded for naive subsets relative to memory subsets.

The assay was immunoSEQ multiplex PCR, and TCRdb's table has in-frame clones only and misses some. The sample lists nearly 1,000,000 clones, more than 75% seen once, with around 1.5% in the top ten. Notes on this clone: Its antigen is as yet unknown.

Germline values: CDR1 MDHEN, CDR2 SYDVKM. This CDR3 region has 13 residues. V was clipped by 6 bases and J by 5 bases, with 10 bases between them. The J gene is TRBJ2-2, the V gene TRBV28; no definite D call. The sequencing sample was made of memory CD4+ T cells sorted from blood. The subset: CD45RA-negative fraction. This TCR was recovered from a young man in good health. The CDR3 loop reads CASSFSMTGELFF. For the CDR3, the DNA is TGTGCCAGCAGCTTTTCCATGACCGGGGAGCTGTTTTTT.